Below, 7 T cell receptor beta chains from the same sample are listed, as sequenced in a study of blood T cell repertoires in COVID-19. Clones were sequenced by immunoSEQ multiplex PCR, and TCRdb holds only the in-frame ones, with some missing. The data contain approximately 190,000 clones, approximately 92% of them singletons. The source material was peripheral blood. All receptors come from a man aged 50-59 years with acute or convalescent COVID-19.

The chain recombines TRBV19 with TRBJ2-1; D is perhaps TRBD1 (6 bases). CDR3 size: 14 residues. The V gene lost 1 base and the J gene lost 7 bases, with 11 bases spanning the gap. Germline V gene sequence: CDR1 LNHDA, CDR2 SQIVND (reference sequence). The CDR3 loop reads CASSIVTGVNEQFF. In nucleotides, the CDR3 is TGTGCCAGTAGTATAGTGACAGGAGTTAATGAGCAGTTCTTC.

The chain recombines TRBV3-1 (or the pseudogene TRBV3-2) with TRBJ1-2; D is possibly TRBD1 (6 bases). The CDR3 has 15 amino acids. With 3 bases removed from V and 8 bases from J, the gap between germline ends came to 19 bases. Per germline, CDR1 LGHDT and CDR2 YNNKEL (reference sequence). The CDR3 sequence is CASSQAGTRLLGYTF. Here the CDR3 DNA reads TGTGCCAGCAGCCAGGCCGGGACACGCCTCCTGGGCTACACCTTC.

This clone was counted once. This chain connects TRBV7-8 to TRBJ2-7, with 9 bases matching TRBD1. This CDR3 contains 15 residues. The germline V gene encodes CDR1 SGHVS and CDR2 FQNEAQ. V lost 5 bases, J lost 2 bases, and 7 bases stayed unmatched. For the CDR3, the DNA is TGTGCCAGCAGCCCCCGACAGGGGGGCCCCTACGAGCAGTACGTC. It yields the protein CASSPRQGGPYEQYV.

The V call is TRBV30, the J call TRBJ1-3; tentative D call: TRBD1 (5 bases). Per the germline V gene, CDR1 is GTSNPN and CDR2 is SVGIG (reference sequence). Trimming pared 5 bases from V and 0 bases from J, leaving 8 bases between. The CDR3 is made up of 13 amino acids. The CDR3 nucleotides are TGTGCCTGGGGGACTTTCTCTGGAAACACCATATATTTT. Encoded protein: CAWGTFSGNTIYF.

The V and J genes are TRBV12-3 or TRBV12-4 and TRBJ1-3, with a possible D match to TRBD1 (5 bases). The CDR3 is 12 amino acids. Trimming removed 7 bases from V and 4 bases from J, with 8 bases in between. This CDR3 reads CASTDNGNTIYF. The CDR3 region has the DNA TGTGCCAGCACGGACAACGGAAACACCATATATTTT.

V gene TRBV7-3 combines with J gene TRBJ1-1; D unclear. Per the germline V gene, CDR1 is SGHTA and CDR2 is FQGTGA. The V gene lost 0 bases and the J gene lost 1 base, with 3 bases spanning the gap. The CDR3 is 13 residues long. In DNA form, the CDR3 reads TGTGCCAGCAGCTTAACCCAGAACACTGAAGCTTTCTTT. It encodes CASSLTQNTEAFF.

This chain joins TRBV4-1 and TRBJ2-7; 9 nucleotides agree with TRBD1. The CDR3 is 16 amino acids. Trimming removed 3 bases from V and 2 bases from J; junction bases left unmatched: 8. Per germline, CDR1 MGHRA and CDR2 YSYEKL. The CDR3 protein is CASSHGRDRAAYEQYF. CDR3 coding DNA: TGCGCCAGCAGCCATGGCCGGGACAGGGCAGCCTACGAGCAGTACTTC.